This TCR beta chain is drawn from a study of shared clonotypes between healthy human individuals. Notes on the study in general: Sequencing depth was expected to influence donor clonotype sharing. Estimated richness values were generally larger in naive subsets than in memory subsets.

As for this clone: Its antigen remains unknown.

Assay: immunoSEQ multiplex PCR; the TCRdb copy retains only in-frame clones and omits some. The sample has roughly 550,000 clones, around 95% seen once. This CDR3 spans 14 amino acids. Deletions cut 1 base from V and 3 bases from J, with 9 bases between. Germline CDR1 is SEHNR and CDR2 is FQNEAQ (reference sequence). Terminally differentiated effector memory CD45RA+ cells were left out of the naive CD8 fraction, which was CD45RO-negative and positively selected for CCR7. V usage is TRBV7-9 and J usage is TRBJ1-1; maybe TRBD1 (5 bases). The origin of this receptor is a woman aged 25-40 years in good health. Specimen: naive CD8+ T cells sorted from blood. The CDR3 sequence is CASSLGGSYTEAFF. The CDR3 bases are TGTGCCAGCAGCTTAGGGGGCAGTTACACTGAAGCTTTCTTT.